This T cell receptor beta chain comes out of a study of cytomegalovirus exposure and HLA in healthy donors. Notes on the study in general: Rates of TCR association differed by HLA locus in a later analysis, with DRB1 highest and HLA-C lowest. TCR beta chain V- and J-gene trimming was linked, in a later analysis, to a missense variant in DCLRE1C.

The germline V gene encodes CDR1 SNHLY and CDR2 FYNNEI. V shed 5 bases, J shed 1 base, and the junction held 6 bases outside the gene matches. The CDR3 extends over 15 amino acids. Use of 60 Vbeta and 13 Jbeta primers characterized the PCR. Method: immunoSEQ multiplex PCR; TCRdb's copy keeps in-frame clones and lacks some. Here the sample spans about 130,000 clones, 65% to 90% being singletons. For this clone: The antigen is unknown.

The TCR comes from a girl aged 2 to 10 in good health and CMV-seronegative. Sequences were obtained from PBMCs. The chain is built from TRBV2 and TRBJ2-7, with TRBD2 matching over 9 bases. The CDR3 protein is CASSPSGTASYEQYF. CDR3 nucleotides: TGTGCCAGCAGTCCTAGCGGGACCGCGTCCTACGAGCAGTACTTC. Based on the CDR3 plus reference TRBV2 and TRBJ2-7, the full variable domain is EPEVTQTPSHQVTQMGQEVILRCVPISNHLYFYWYRQILGQKVEFLVSFYNNEISEKSEIFDDQFSVERPDGSNFTLKIRSTKLEDSAMYFCASSPSGTASYEQYFGPGTRLTVT.